This paragraph covers one TCR beta chain sequence. The antigen remains undetermined. Running of the v3.0 immunoSEQ assay took place at survey level. The method was immunoSEQ multiplex PCR; TCRdb's version includes in-frame clones alone and lacks a portion of them. This table holds roughly 39,000 clones, approximately 86% found once. Germline V gene data show CDR1 as MDHEN and CDR2 as SYDVKM. This CDR3 comprises 13 residues. Trimming stripped 7 bases from V and 0 bases from J, with 10 bases between. This sample was taken from a study of long-term antiretroviral therapy in people with HIV. Study outcomes and limitations: Whereas controls had wider CDR3 length ranges, HIV repertoires had narrower ones.

This chain connects TRBV28 to TRBJ2-7; possible D gene TRBD2, 5 bases. The specimen comprised unsorted PBMCs, sampled just before starting antiretroviral therapy. This TCR was sampled from a woman aged 18-29 years with HIV. CDR3 nucleotides: TGTGCCAGCACCCAGACTATCTCCTACGAGCAGTACTTC. Its protein product is CASTQTISYEQYF. Full variable domain (remainder filled in from reference TRBV28 and TRBJ2-7): DVKVTQSSRYLVKRTGEKVFLECVQDMDHENMFWYRQDPGLGLRLIYFSYDVKMKEKGDIPEGYSVSREKKERFSLILESASTNQTSMYLCASTQTISYEQYFGPGTRLTVT.